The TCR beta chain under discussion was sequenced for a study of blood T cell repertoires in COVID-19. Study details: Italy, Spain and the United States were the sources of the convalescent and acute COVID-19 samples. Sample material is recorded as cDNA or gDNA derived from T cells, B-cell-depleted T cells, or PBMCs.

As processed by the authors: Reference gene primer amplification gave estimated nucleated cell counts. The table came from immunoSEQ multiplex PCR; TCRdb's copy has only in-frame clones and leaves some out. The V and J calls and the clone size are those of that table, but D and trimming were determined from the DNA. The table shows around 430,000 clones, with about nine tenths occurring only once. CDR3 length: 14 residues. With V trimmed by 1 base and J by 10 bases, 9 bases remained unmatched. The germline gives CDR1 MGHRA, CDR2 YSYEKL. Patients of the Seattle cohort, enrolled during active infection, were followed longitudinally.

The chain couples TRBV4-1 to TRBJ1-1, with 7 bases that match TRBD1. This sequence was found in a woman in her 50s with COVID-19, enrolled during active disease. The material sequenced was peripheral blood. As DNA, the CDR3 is TGCGCCAGCAGCCAAGGGGGACAGCCGAGATCAGCTTTCTTT. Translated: CASSQGGQPRSAFF.